Each of the 12 T cell receptor beta chains below was sequenced from the same sample in a study of blood T cells in healthy people across ages. PCR was performed a second time for about 7 to 12 cycles using a sample-barcoded 5' primer and a J-beta primer mix. One entry per CDR3 protein results from TCRdb running MiXCR on the 5' RACE reads. The data show roughly 800,000 distinct CDR3 sequences, more than 45% seen once. Sequenced input: blood. The receptors were gathered from a man aged 25 to 45 in good health.

V usage is TRBV13 and J usage is TRBJ2-4; D unclear. V lost 3 bases and J 0 bases, leaving 18 bases between the germline ends. This CDR3 has 18 amino acids. CDR1 and CDR2 from the germline V gene are PRHDT and FYEKMQ (reference sequence). The CDR3 here is CASSLGFSSFLAKNIQYF. The CDR3 bases are TGTGCCAGCAGCTTGGGTTTTTCAAGCTTCTTAGCCAAAAACATTCAGTACTTC.

This clonotype was picked up a small number of times. The V call is TRBV20-1, the J call TRBJ2-1, with 12 bases lining up with TRBD2. V lost 4 bases to trimming and J lost 7 bases; unmatched junction nucleotides: 5. The CDR3 runs 14 residues. Looked up from germline, CDR1 is DFQATT and CDR2 is SNEGSKA (reference sequence). In DNA, the CDR3 is TGCAGTGCTAAGGGACTAGCGGGTAAGAATGAGCAGTTCTTC. Residues: CSAKGLAGKNEQFF.

This chain uses TRBV14 with TRBJ2-5; D remains ambiguous. V lost 1 base, J lost 11 bases, and 17 bases lay in between. The length of the CDR3 is 14 residues. Per germline, CDR1 SGHDN and CDR2 FVKESK. The CDR3 sequence is CASSQGAWVREQYF. The CDR3 nucleotides read TGTGCCAGCAGCCAAGGGGCCTGGGTGCGAGAGCAGTACTTC.

This clonotype has a handful of counts. V usage is TRBV7-2 and J usage is TRBJ2-5, with D hard to call. The J call may be in error: the DNA end matches TRBJ2-7 better. The CDR3 is made up of 12 amino acids. CDR1 is SGHTA and CDR2 is FQGNSA in the germline V gene. In DNA form, the CDR3 reads TGTGCCAGCAGCCAACCTTCCCCCGAGCAGTACTTC. Translating it yields CASSQPSPEQYF.

This clonotype was seen more than once but under ten times. V and J are TRBV11-1 and TRBJ1-2; D unclear. The CDR3 runs 14 residues. Germline V gene sequence: CDR1 SGHAT, CDR2 FQDESV (reference sequence). V was clipped by 1 base and J by 4 bases, with 10 bases between them. The CDR3 spells CASSLVGSSYGYTF. The DNA of the CDR3 is TGTGCCAGCAGCTTAGTCGGTTCCTCCTATGGCTACACCTTC.

This rearrangement joins TRBV3-1 to TRBJ2-3, with TRBD2 matching 10 bases. In germline, CDR1 is LGHDT, CDR2 YNNKEL (reference sequence). The CDR3 is 15 amino acids. The J segment lost 2 bases and the V segment lost 5 bases, leaving 4 bases of the junction unmatched. The CDR3 spells CASSYSGGHTDTQYF. The CDR3 DNA reads as TGTGCCAGCAGCTATAGCGGGGGGCACACAGATACGCAGTATTTT.

The J gene is TRBJ2-7, the V gene TRBV30; 8 bases are shared with TRBD1. Germline V gives CDR1 GTSNPN, CDR2 SVGIG (reference sequence). With V trimmed by 3 bases and J by 0 bases, 10 bases remained unmatched. CDR3 length: 16 amino acids. The CDR3 nucleotides are TGTGCCTGGAGCCGGATGTGGGGACAGGTCTCCTACGAGCAGTACTTC. The encoded protein is CAWSRMWGQVSYEQYF.

The chain uses TRBV7-3 and TRBJ2-3, with 8 positions matching TRBD2. Trimming cost V 2 bases and J 4 bases; bases outside gene matches: 8. The CDR3 covers 16 residues. Germline CDR1 reads SGHTA; CDR2 reads FQGTGA. The CDR3 sequence: CASSLLGASGPDTQYF. Written as DNA, the CDR3 is TGTGCCAGCAGCTTACTCGGGGCTAGCGGGCCAGATACGCAGTATTTT.

This clonotype was recorded only once. This chain links TRBV29-1 with TRBJ2-6; 7 bases match TRBD1. The V gene end was trimmed by 5 bases and the J gene end by 4 bases; junction bases not matched to a gene: 11. There are 16 residues in the CDR3. Germline-derived CDR1 and CDR2 are SQVTM and ANQGSEA. CDR3 in amino acids: CSVSDFGQAGANVLTF. The CDR3 nucleotides read TGCAGCGTTTCCGATTTTGGACAGGCAGGGGCCAACGTCCTGACTTTC.

V and J are TRBV6-2 or TRBV6-3 and TRBJ2-1; the D gene could be TRBD1 or TRBD2 (6 bases each). In germline, CDR1 is MNHEY, CDR2 SVGEGT. The CDR3 is 14 residues long. The ends were cut back, 5 bases at V and 10 bases at J, with 18 bases in the middle. CDR3 sequence reads: CASSLPGGGREQFF. The CDR3 region has the DNA TGTGCCAGCAGTCTTCCCGGAGGGGGGCGCGAGCAGTTCTTC.

This clonotype has only a few counts. J is TRBJ1-2 and V is TRBV6-6; D uncertain. From germline, CDR1 is MNHNY and CDR2 SVGAGI (reference sequence). V was shortened by 3 bases and J by 6 bases, with 14 bases between the two germline ends. The CDR3 has 14 amino acids. The CDR3, as DNA: TGTGCCAGCAGTTATGACCTCCGAAGCGATGGCTACACCTTC. Protein sequence: CASSYDLRSDGYTF.

In nucleotides, the CDR3 is TGCAGTGCTTGTACTAGCTCCACCACAGATACGCAGTATTTT. Its translation is CSACTSSTTDTQYF. The chain uses TRBV20-1 and TRBJ2-3, with D possibly TRBD2 on 6 matching bases. The CDR3 length is 14 residues. From germline, CDR1 is DFQATT and CDR2 SNEGSKA (reference sequence). V was shortened by 5 bases and J by 2 bases, with 14 bases between the two germline ends.